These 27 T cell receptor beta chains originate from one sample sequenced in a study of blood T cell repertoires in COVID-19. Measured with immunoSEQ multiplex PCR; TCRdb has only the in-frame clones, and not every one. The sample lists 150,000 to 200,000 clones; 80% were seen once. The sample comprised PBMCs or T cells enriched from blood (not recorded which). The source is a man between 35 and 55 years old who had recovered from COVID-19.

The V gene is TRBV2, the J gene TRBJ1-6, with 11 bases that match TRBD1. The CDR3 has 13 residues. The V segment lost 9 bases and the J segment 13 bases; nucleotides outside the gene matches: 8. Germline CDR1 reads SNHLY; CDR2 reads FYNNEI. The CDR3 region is CARKGQGVAPLHF. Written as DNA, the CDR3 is TGTGCCAGAAAGGGACAGGGGGTTGCCCCCCTCCACTTT.

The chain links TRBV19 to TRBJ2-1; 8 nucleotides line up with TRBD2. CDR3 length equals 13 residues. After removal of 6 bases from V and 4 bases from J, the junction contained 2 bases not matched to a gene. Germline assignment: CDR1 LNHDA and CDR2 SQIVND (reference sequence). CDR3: CASRVAGYNEQFF. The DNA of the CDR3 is TGTGCCAGTAGGGTAGCGGGATACAATGAGCAGTTCTTC. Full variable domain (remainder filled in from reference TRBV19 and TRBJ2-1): DGGITQSPKYLFRKEGQNVTLSCEQNLNHDAMYWYRQDPGQGLRLIYYSQIVNDFQKGDIAEGYSVSREKKESFPLTVTSAQKNPTAFYLCASRVAGYNEQFFGPGTRLTVL.

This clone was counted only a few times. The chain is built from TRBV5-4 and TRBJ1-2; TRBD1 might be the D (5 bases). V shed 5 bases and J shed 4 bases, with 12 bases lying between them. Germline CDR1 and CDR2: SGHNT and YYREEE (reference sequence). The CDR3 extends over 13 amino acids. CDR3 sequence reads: CASRPDTVYGYTF. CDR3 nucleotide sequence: TGTGCCAGCAGACCGGACACGGTCTATGGCTACACCTTC. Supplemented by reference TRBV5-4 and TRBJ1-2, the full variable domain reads ETGVTQSPTHLIKTRGQQVTLRCSSQSGHNTVSWYQQALGQGPQFIFQYYREEENGRGNFPPRFSGLQFPNYSSELNVNALELDDSALYLCASRPDTVYGYTFGSGTRLTVV.

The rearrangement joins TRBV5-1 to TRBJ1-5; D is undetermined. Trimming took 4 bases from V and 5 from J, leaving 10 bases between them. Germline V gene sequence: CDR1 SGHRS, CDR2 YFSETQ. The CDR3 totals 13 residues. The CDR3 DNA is TGCGCCAGCAGCCTCCGGGGAGATCAGCCCCAGCATTTT. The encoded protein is CASSLRGDQPQHF.

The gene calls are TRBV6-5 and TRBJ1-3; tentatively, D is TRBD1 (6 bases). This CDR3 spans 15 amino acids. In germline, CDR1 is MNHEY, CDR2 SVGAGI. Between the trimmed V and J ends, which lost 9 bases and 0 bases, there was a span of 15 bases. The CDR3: CASFADSYSGNTIYF. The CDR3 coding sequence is TGTGCCAGTTTCGCGGACAGTTACTCTGGAAACACCATATATTTT.

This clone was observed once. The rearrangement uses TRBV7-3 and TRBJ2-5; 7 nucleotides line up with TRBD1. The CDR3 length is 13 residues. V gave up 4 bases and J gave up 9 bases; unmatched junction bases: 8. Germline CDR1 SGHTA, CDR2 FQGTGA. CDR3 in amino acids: CASSSDRNKAQYF. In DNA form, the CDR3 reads TGTGCCAGCAGCTCGGACAGGAATAAGGCCCAGTACTTC.

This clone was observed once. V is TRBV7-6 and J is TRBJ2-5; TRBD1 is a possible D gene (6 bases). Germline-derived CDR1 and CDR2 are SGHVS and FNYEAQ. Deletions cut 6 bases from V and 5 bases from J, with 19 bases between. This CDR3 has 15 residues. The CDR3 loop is CASSPIWGPQETQYF. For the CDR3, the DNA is TGTGCCAGCAGTCCCATCTGGGGGCCCCAGGAGACCCAGTACTTC.

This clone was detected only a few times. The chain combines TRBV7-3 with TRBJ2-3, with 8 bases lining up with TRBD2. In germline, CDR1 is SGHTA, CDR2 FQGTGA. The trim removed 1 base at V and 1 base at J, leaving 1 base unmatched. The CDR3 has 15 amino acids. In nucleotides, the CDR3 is TGTGCCAGCAGCTTAAGGCGGGGGGGCACAGATACGCAGTATTTT. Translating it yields CASSLRRGGTDTQYF.

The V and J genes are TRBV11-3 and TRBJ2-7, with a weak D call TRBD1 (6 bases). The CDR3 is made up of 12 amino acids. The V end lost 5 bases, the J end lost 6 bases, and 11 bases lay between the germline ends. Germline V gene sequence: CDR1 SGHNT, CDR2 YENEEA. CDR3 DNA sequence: TGTGCCAGCAGCGACAGGACAGCCGAGCAGTACTTC. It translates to CASSDRTAEQYF. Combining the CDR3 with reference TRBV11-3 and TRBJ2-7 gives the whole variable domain EAGVVQSPRYKIIEKKQPVAFWCNPISGHNTLYWYLQNLGQGPELLIRYENEEAVDDSQLPKDRFSAERLKGVDSTLKIQPAELGDSAVYLCASSDRTAEQYFGPGTRLTVT.

The CDR3 DNA sequence: TGTGCCAGCAGCGTATACACTAGCGGGGGGAATGAGCAGTTCTTC. It yields the protein CASSVYTSGGNEQFF. The gene calls are TRBV9 and TRBJ2-1, with 12 nucleotides matching TRBD2. Germline V gene sequence: CDR1 SGDLS, CDR2 YYNGEE. Germline trimming cut 1 base from V and 7 bases from J; bases unmatched to any gene: 3. The CDR3 is 15 residues long.

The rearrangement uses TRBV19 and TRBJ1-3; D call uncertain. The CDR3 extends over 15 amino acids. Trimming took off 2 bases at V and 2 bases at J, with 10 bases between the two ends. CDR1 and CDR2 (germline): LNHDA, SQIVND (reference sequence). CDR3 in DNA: TGTGCCAGTAGTATATTCGGCGGAACTGGAAACACCATATATTTT. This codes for CASSIFGGTGNTIYF.

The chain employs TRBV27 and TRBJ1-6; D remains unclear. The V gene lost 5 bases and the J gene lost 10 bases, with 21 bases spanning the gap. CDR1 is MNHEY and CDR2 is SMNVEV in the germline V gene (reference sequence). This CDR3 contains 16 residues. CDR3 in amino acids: CASSVTSGRGESPLHF. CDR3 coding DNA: TGTGCCAGCAGTGTCACTTCGGGTCGTGGAGAGTCACCCCTCCACTTT.

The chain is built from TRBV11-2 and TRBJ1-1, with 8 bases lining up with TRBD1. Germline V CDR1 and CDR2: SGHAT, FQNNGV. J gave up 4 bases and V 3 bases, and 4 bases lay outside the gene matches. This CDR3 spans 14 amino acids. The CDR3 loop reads CASSLGQEVTEAFF. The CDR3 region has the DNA TGTGCCAGCAGCTTGGGACAGGAGGTCACTGAAGCTTTCTTT.

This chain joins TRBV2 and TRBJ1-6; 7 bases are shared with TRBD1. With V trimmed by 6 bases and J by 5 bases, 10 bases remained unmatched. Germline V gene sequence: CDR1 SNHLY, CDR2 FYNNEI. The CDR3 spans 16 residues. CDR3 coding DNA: TGTGCCAGCAGCTTGAACGGGGGACAGAATAATTCACCCCTCCACTTT. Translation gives CASSLNGGQNNSPLHF.

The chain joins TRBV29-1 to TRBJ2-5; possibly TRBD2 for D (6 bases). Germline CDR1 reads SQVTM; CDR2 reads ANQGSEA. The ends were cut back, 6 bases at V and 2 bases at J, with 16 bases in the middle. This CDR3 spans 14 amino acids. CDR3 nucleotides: TGCAGCGTCGCACGACGGCTAGCGCAAGAGACCCAGTACTTC. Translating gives CSVARRLAQETQYF.

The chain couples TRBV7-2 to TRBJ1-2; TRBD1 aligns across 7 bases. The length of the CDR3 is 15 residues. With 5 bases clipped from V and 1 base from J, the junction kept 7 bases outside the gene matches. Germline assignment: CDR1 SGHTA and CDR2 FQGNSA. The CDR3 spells CASSPRRDSNYGYTF. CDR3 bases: TGTGCCAGCAGCCCCCGAAGGGACAGTAACTATGGCTACACCTTC.

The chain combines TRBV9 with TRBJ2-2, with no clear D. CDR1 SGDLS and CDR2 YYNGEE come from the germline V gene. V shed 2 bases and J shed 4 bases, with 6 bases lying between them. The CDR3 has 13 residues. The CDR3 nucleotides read TGTGCCAGCAGCGTCTCTTCCACCGGGGAGCTGTTTTTT. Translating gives CASSVSSTGELFF.

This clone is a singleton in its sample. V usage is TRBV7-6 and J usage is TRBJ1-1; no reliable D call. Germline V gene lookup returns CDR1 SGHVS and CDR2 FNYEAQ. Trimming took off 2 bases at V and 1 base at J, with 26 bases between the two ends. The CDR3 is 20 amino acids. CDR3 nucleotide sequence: TGTGCCAGCAGCTTAAGGGAGTTCCACTTAGCTACCGAGGAGAACACTGAAGCTTTCTTT. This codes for CASSLREFHLATEENTEAFF.

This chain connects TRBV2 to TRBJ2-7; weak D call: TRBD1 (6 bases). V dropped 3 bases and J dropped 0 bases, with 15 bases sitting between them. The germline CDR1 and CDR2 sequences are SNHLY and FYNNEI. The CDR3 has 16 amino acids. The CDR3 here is CASSDPDRKSSYEQYV. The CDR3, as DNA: TGTGCCAGCAGTGATCCGGACAGAAAGAGCTCCTACGAGCAGTACGTC.

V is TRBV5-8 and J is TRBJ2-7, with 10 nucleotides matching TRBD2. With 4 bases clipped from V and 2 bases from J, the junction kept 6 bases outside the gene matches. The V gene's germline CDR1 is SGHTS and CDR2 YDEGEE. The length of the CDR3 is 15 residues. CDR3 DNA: TGTGCCAGCAGCCTGCTAGCGGGGGTTACCTACGAGCAGTACGTC. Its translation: CASSLLAGVTYEQYV.

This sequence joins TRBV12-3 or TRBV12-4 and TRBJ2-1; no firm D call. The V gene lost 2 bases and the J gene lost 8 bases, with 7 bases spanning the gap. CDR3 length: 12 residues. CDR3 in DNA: TGTGCCAGCAGTTTAAATAGTGATGAGCAGTTCTTC. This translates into CASSLNSDEQFF.

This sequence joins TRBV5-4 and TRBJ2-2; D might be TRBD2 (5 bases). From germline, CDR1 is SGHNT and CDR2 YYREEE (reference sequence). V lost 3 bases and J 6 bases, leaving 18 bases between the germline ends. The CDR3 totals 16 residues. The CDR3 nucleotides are TGTGCCAGCAGCTCCAAACGGGGAGTGGTCGCCGGGGAGCTGTTTTTT. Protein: CASSSKRGVVAGELFF.

CDR3 protein: CASLSIRTGIFGSGAFF. The CDR3, as DNA: TGTGCCAGTCTCTCGATACGGACAGGGATCTTTGGCAGCGGAGCTTTCTTT. V and J are TRBV19 and TRBJ1-1; 8 nucleotides line up with TRBD1. Germline V gene sequence: CDR1 LNHDA, CDR2 SQIVND (reference sequence). CDR3 length: 17 residues. V lost 8 bases and J lost 10; bases outside the gene matches: 24.

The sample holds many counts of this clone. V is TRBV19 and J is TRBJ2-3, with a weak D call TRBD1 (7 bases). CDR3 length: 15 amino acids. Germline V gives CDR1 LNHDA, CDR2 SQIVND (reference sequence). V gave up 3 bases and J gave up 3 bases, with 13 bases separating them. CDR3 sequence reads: CASSIQTGRTDTQYF. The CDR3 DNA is TGTGCCAGTAGTATCCAGACAGGGAGGACAGATACGCAGTATTTT.

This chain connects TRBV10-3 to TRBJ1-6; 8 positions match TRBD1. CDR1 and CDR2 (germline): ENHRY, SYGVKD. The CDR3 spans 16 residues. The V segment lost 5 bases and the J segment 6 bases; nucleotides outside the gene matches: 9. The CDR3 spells CAISLRGQDRNSPLHF. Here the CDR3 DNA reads TGTGCCATCAGTCTCAGGGGGCAAGATCGTAATTCACCCCTCCACTTT.

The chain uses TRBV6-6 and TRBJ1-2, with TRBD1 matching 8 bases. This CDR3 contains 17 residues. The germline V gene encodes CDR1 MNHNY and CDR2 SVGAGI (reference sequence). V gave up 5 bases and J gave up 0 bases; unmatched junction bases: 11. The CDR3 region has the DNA TGTGCCAGCAGTCCTCTTGACCCCAGGGGGCCTAACTATGGCTACACCTTC. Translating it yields CASSPLDPRGPNYGYTF.

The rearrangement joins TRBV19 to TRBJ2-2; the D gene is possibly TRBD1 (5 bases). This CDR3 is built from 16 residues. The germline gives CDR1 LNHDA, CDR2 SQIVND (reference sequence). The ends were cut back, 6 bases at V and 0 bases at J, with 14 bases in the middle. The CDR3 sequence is CASSLGQGTNTGELFF. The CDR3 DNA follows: TGTGCCAGTAGCCTGGGGCAGGGAACGAACACCGGGGAGCTGTTTTTT.